A single sample is the source of the 18 T cell receptor beta chains below, sequenced in a study of T cell changes during pregnancy in multiple sclerosis. Some clones are missing from TCRdb's copy, which holds only in-frame ones; the method was immunoSEQ multiplex PCR. The sample carries roughly 71,000 clones, 80% to 95% recorded once. The sample in question was peripheral blood, obtained in the first trimester of pregnancy. All receptors derive from a female donor in good health, enrolled as a control in a pregnancy study.

This clone was picked up one time. This rearrangement joins TRBV6-4 to TRBJ2-1, with 9 bases fitting TRBD1. Germline CDR1 reads MRHNA; CDR2 reads SNTAGT. V trimming: 0 bases; J trimming: 6 bases; junction bases outside the gene matches: 0. The CDR3 has 14 amino acids. The CDR3 coding sequence is TGTGCCAGCAGTGACTCGACAGGGGGCAATGAGCAGTTCTTC. Amino acids: CASSDSTGGNEQFF.

The chain combines TRBV13 with TRBJ2-7; 8 bases match TRBD1. Unmatched junction bases numbered 5, after V lost 5 bases and J lost 5 bases. From germline, CDR1 is PRHDT and CDR2 FYEKMQ (reference sequence). The CDR3 runs to 13 residues. The CDR3 DNA sequence: TGTGCCAGCAGCCGAGGACAGGGTGACGAGCAGTACTTC. Encoded protein: CASSRGQGDEQYF.

The genes are TRBV2 and TRBJ2-1, with TRBD2 matching 11 bases. The CDR3 runs to 13 residues. Germline V CDR1 and CDR2: SNHLY, FYNNEI. With 7 bases clipped from V and 15 bases from J, the junction kept 11 bases outside the gene matches. In DNA form, the CDR3 reads TGTGCCAGCACCCTAGCGGGAGGCCCGACGTGGTTCTTC. Encoded protein: CASTLAGGPTWFF.

The chain links TRBV4-2 to TRBJ2-7; a possible D gene is TRBD1 (5 bases). CDR1 LGHNA and CDR2 YNFKEQ come from the germline V gene. The CDR3 loop spans 15 amino acids. Deletions cut 0 bases from V and 6 bases from J, with 15 bases between. CDR3 sequence: CASSQDTGASGEQYF. The CDR3 region has the DNA TGTGCCAGCAGCCAAGATACTGGGGCGTCAGGCGAGCAGTACTTC.

Only a few counts were recorded for this clone. The rearrangement links TRBV25-1 to TRBJ1-4, with a possible D match to TRBD1 (5 bases). The V gene's germline CDR1 is MGHDK and CDR2 SYGVNS. This CDR3 region has 14 residues. Trimming took 3 bases from V and 8 from J, leaving 13 bases between them. The CDR3, as DNA: TGTGCCAGCAGTGACGGGGGAGTGAACGAAAAACTGTTTTTT. Protein sequence: CASSDGGVNEKLFF.

This clone has just a few counts. The rearrangement joins TRBV30 to TRBJ1-1; the match to TRBD1 covers 8 bases. Germline values: CDR1 GTSNPN, CDR2 SVGIG (reference sequence). Trimming removed 0 bases from V and 3 bases from J; junction bases left unmatched: 6. The CDR3 is made up of 15 amino acids. The CDR3 protein is CAWSVRRGLYTEAFF. CDR3 in DNA: TGTGCCTGGAGTGTACGCAGGGGGCTGTACACTGAAGCTTTCTTT.

This rearrangement joins TRBV6-4 to TRBJ1-1; no reliable D call. Trimming took off 5 bases at V and 2 bases at J, with 9 bases between the two ends. CDR1 MRHNA and CDR2 SNTAGT come from the germline V gene. The CDR3 is 13 residues long. This CDR3 is CASSMSLNTEAFF. The DNA of the CDR3 is TGTGCCAGCAGTATGAGCCTAAACACTGAAGCTTTCTTT.

The rearrangement links TRBV5-4 to TRBJ1-1; possible D gene TRBD1, 5 bases. CDR3 length: 14 residues. Germline CDR1 reads SGHNT; CDR2 reads YYREEE (reference sequence). Trimming stripped 1 base from V and 3 bases from J, with 10 bases between. CDR3 sequence reads: CASSLWGGDTEAFF. CDR3 coding DNA: TGTGCCAGCAGCTTGTGGGGGGGGGACACTGAAGCTTTCTTT.

The V call is TRBV4-2, the J call TRBJ2-7, with 12 bases matching TRBD2. This CDR3 contains 17 residues. V lost 0 bases to trimming and J lost 2 bases; unmatched junction nucleotides: 5. The germline V gene has CDR1 LGHNA and CDR2 YNFKEQ. The CDR3 DNA reads TGTGCCAGCAGCCAAGATCAGACTAGCGGGAGTGCCTACGAGCAGTACTTC. This codes for CASSQDQTSGSAYEQYF.

J is TRBJ2-3 and V is TRBV11-3; possible D gene TRBD2, 6 bases. The CDR3 has 16 amino acids. Germline CDR1 SGHNT, CDR2 YENEEA. V was shortened by 1 base and J by 0 bases, with 11 bases between the two germline ends. The CDR3 spells CASSLGLAFSTDTQYF. CDR3 DNA: TGTGCCAGCAGCTTAGGGCTAGCGTTTAGCACAGATACGCAGTATTTT.

CDR3 sequence (DNA): TGTGCCAGCAGCCCCACGGGGGGGGAAGCTTTCTTT. This sequence encodes CASSPTGGEAFF. V gene TRBV11-3 combines with J gene TRBJ1-1; D may be TRBD1 (5 bases). Per the germline V gene, CDR1 is SGHNT and CDR2 is YENEEA. The CDR3 is 12 residues long. Trimming took 5 bases from V and 8 from J, leaving 12 bases between them.

The chain carries TRBV28 and TRBJ2-6; tentative D call: TRBD1 (6 bases). Looked up from germline, CDR1 is MDHEN and CDR2 is SYDVKM. CDR3 length: 16 residues. The V end lost 8 bases, the J end lost 0 bases, and 14 bases lay between the germline ends. The CDR3 loop reads CASGAGDFSGANVLTF. CDR3 bases: TGTGCCAGCGGGGCAGGGGATTTCTCTGGGGCCAACGTCCTGACTTTC.

The J gene is TRBJ2-7, the V gene TRBV2; D is possibly TRBD1 (6 bases). The germline V gene has CDR1 SNHLY and CDR2 FYNNEI. Deletions cut 7 bases from V and 2 bases from J, with 9 bases between. This CDR3 is 12 amino acids long. As DNA, the CDR3 is TGTGCCAGCACAGGGGAACCCTACGAGCAGTACTTC. Translated: CASTGEPYEQYF. Using reference TRBV2 and TRBJ2-7 for the parts outside the CDR3, the full variable domain is EPEVTQTPSHQVTQMGQEVILRCVPISNHLYFYWYRQILGQKVEFLVSFYNNEISEKSEIFDDQFSVERPDGSNFTLKIRSTKLEDSAMYFCASTGEPYEQYFGPGTRLTVT.

The chain couples TRBV4-1 to TRBJ2-1, with TRBD2 matching 7 bases. This CDR3 has 17 amino acids. The germline gives CDR1 MGHRA, CDR2 YSYEKL. V was clipped by 1 base and J by 4 bases; unmatched bases: 10. The CDR3 protein is CASSQGGWLAEYNEQFF. CDR3 sequence (DNA): TGCGCCAGCAGCCAAGGGGGGTGGCTAGCGGAATACAATGAGCAGTTCTTC.

The rearrangement uses TRBV5-1 and TRBJ2-5; TRBD1 matches at 9 bases. Germline CDR1 SGHRS, CDR2 YFSETQ. This CDR3 has 13 amino acids. J lost 5 bases, V lost 8 bases, and 7 bases had no gene match. The CDR3 DNA follows: TGCGCCAGTCACACAGGGGGCGTTGAGACCCAGTACTTC. It codes for CASHTGGVETQYF.

The V call is TRBV6-1, the J call TRBJ2-7; 9 bases match TRBD1. The CDR3 totals 14 residues. The germline CDR1 and CDR2 sequences are MNHNS and SASEGT. With 5 bases clipped from V and 1 base from J, the junction kept 3 bases outside the gene matches. CDR3: CASSRDRESYEQYF. The CDR3 DNA is TGTGCCAGCAGTCGGGACAGGGAATCCTACGAGCAGTACTTC.

V and J are TRBV7-6 and TRBJ2-3; TRBD1 matches 10 bases. CDR3 length: 16 residues. Germline V lookup: CDR1 SGHVS, CDR2 FNYEAQ. V was pared by 1 base and J by 0 bases, with 1 base of the junction left unmatched. CDR3 in amino acids: CASSLGQGASTDTQYF. CDR3 nucleotides: TGTGCCAGCAGCTTAGGACAGGGGGCGAGCACAGATACGCAGTATTTT.

This clone was seen a single time. The genes are TRBV5-1 and TRBJ2-3; 16 nucleotides align to TRBD2. The germline V gene has CDR1 SGHRS and CDR2 YFSETQ. This CDR3 has 19 amino acids. The J segment lost 2 bases and the V segment lost 5 bases, leaving 11 bases of the junction unmatched. In DNA form, the CDR3 reads TGCGCCAGCAGTTACGGGACTAGCGGGAGGGCCCTAGTCACAGATACGCAGTATTTT. Translated, it gives CASSYGTSGRALVTDTQYF.